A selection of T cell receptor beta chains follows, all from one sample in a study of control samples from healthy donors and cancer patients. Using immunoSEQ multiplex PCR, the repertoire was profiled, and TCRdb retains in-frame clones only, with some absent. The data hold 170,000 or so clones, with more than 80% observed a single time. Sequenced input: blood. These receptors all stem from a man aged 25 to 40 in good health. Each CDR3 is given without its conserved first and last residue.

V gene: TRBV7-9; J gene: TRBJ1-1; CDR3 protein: ASSLTGTLAEAF
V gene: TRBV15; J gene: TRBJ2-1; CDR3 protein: ATSDGTTYNEQF
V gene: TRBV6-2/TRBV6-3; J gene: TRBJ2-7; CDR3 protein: ASSYVVRGREQY
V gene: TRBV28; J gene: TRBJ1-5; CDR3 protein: ASRGNNQPQH
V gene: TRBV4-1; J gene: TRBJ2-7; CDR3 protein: ASSQDRLAYYEQY
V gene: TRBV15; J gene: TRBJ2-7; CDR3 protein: ATSLSRTGDEQY
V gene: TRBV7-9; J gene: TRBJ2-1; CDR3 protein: ASRADRDIWSSYNEQF
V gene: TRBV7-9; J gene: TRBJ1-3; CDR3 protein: ASSPTPGNTIY
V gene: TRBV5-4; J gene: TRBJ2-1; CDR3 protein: ASSRGLENEQF
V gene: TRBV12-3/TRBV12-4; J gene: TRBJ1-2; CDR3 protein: ASSPDLNYGYT
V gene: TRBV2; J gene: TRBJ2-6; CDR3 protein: ASRLIGLAKTGANVLT
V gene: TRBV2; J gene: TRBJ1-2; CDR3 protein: ASSERGLGGYT
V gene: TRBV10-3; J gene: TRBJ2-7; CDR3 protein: ATTGDDYEQY
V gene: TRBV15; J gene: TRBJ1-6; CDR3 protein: ATSRDLGDSPLH
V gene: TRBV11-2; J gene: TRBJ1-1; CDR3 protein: ASSLAFRRQGANTEAF
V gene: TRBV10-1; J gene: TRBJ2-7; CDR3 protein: ASSVGQAFAEQY
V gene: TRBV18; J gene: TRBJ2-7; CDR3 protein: ASSPGTSVPGEQY
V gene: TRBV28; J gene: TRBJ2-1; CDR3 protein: ASRRPGQGYNEQF
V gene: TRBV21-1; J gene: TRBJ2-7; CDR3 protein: ASSSPERIYEQY
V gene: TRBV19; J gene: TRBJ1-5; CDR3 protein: ASTSRRGDQPQH
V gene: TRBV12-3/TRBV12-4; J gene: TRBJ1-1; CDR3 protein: ASSLGPEAF
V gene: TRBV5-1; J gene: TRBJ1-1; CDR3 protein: ASSLDGGWNTEAF
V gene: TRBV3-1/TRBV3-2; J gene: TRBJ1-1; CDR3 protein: ASSQEGRFKAF
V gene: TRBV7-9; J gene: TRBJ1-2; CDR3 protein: ASSYTGQEVVYT
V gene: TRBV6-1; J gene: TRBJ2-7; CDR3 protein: ASSEAPIYEQY
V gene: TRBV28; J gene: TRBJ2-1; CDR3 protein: ASTPPRGGPSYNEQF
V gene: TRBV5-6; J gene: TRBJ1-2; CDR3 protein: ASSAERYGYT
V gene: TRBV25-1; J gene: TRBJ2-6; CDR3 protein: ARKSDPRWPGANVLT
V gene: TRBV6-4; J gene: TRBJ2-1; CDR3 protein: ASGQGESDEQF
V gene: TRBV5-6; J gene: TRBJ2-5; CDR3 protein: ASSLLDGETQY
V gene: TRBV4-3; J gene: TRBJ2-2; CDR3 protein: ASSQTVTNTGELF
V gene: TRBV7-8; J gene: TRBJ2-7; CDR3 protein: ASSPDSSSYEQY
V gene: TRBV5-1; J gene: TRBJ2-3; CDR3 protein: ASRRGGQRDTQY
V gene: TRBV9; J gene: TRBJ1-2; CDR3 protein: ASSEETGKGYT
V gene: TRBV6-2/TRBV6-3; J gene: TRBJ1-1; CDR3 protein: ASSLYRSYTEAF
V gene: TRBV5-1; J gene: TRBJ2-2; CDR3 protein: ASSFTGELF
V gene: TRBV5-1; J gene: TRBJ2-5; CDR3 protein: ASSSSGTQETQY
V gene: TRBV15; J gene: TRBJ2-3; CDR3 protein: ATSRIMVAGSTDTQY
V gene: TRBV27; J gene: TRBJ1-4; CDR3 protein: ASSVGTNEKLF
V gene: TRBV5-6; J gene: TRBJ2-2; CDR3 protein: ASSLEVQGSSTGELF
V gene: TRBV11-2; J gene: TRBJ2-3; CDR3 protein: ASSLALAGTDTQY
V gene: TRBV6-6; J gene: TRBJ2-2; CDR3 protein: ASSYSTGTGTGELF
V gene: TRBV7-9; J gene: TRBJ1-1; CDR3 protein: ASSPGHEAF
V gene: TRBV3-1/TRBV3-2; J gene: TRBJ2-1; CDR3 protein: ASSQEPPNHEQF
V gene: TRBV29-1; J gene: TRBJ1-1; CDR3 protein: SVGNTNTEAF